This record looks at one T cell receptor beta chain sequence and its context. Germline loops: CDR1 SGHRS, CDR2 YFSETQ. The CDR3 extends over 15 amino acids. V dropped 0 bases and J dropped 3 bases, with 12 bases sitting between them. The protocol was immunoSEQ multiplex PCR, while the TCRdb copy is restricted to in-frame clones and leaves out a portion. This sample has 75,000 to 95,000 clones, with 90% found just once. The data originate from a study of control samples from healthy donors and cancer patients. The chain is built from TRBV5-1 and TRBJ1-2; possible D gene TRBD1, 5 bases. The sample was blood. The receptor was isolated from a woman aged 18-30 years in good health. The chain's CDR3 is CASSLGGAADYGYTF. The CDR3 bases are TGCGCCAGCAGCTTGGGAGGGGCGGCGGACTATGGCTACACCTTC. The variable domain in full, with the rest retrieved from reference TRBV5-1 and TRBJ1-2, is KAGVTQTPRYLIKTRGQQVTLSCSPISGHRSVSWYQQTPGQGLQFLFEYFSETQRNKGNFPGRFSGRQFSNSRSEMNVSTLELGDSALYLCASSLGGAADYGYTFGSGTRLTVV.